Here is one T cell receptor (beta chain) with its context. What it binds is not known. This sample was taken from a study of beta chain features in type 1 diabetes. Study-level results: Type 1 diabetes patients showed a moderate but significant shortening of TCRB CDR3s in all four CD4+ subsets. Naive, central memory and regulatory TCRB repertoires appeared more similar among patients than healthy donors.

The germline gives CDR1 SQVTM, CDR2 ANQGSEA. The CDR3 consists of 13 residues. With 6 bases clipped from V and 6 bases from J, the junction kept 7 bases outside the gene matches. cDNA synthesis used the whole RNA isolate, giving expressed TCRB sequences. Method: immunoSEQ multiplex PCR; TCRdb's copy keeps in-frame clones and lacks some. The table includes 150,000 or so clones, almost 65% detected once. The sequence came from a man between 25 and 39 years old with type 1 diabetes. J is TRBJ2-1 and V is TRBV29-1, with TRBD1 identical over 8 bases. The sample comprised naive CD4+ T cells from blood. CDR3 in amino acids: CSVQQGVGNEQFF. The CDR3 region has the DNA TGCAGCGTCCAACAGGGGGTAGGCAATGAGCAGTTCTTC.